This TCR beta chain was recorded in a study of T-cell memory formation after mild COVID-19. Study-level information: The TCR clusters were mostly specific to one donor. Study-level points and caveats: CD4/CD8 balance held among clones contracting day 15 to 85, and later expanders leaned CD4+. A second wave of clones peaked on day 37, and their SARS-CoV-2 specificity went unconfirmed. Pre-infection memory held some responding clones, suggesting pre-existing cross-reactive T cells responded.

About this clonotype itself: Its antigen is still unknown.

Between the trimmed V and J ends, which lost 2 bases and 2 bases, there was a span of 12 bases. There are 16 residues in the CDR3. Germline V lookup: CDR1 KGHDR, CDR2 SFDVKD. TCRdb re-derived calls from the 5' RACE reads in MiXCR, one entry per CDR3 protein. The sample carries around 320,000 distinct CDR3 sequences, around 28% recorded once. The clonotype comes from an adult woman who had mild COVID-19 (a few samples of this study predate the infection). Cell type and time point are not known. The rearrangement joins TRBV24-1 to TRBJ1-3; no clear D. The sequenced sample consisted of PBMCs or a T cell subset sorted from them (not recorded which). The CDR3 reads CATSDSPPGPGNTIYF. As DNA, the CDR3 is TGTGCCACCAGTGATTCTCCTCCGGGCCCTGGAAACACCATATATTTT.